The 3 T cell receptor beta chains listed next were all sequenced from one sample in a study of cytomegalovirus exposure and HLA in healthy donors. Researchers ran the PCR with 60 Vbeta and 13 Jbeta primers. TCRdb's table, derived via immunoSEQ multiplex PCR, lists solely in-frame clones and lacks some. This repertoire shows some 120,000 clones, about 10% found once; its top ten account for less than 4%. Sequenced input: PBMCs. The receptors originated from a man between 25 and 39 years old in good health and CMV-seronegative.

This clone was found a few times. The rearrangement uses TRBV6-5 and TRBJ2-7, with TRBD1 as a possible D gene (5 bases). V was pared by 5 bases and J by 5 bases, with 16 bases between. Germline loops: CDR1 MNHEY, CDR2 SVGAGI. The CDR3 length is 14 residues. The CDR3 DNA is TGTGCCAGCAGTCTCCGGACATCGTCCGACGAGCAGTACTTC. Encoded protein: CASSLRTSSDEQYF.

The table lists this clone with a few counts. The rearrangement uses TRBV5-1 and TRBJ1-1; 8 bases align to TRBD1. V shed 5 bases, J shed 5 bases, and the junction held 2 bases outside the gene matches. Germline V CDR1 and CDR2: SGHRS, YFSETQ. The CDR3 spans 12 residues. DNA for the CDR3: TGCGCCAGCAGACAGGGGGGTACTGAAGCTTTCTTT. It is translated as CASRQGGTEAFF.

The CDR3 spells CASLGQNNYGYTF. In DNA, the CDR3 is TGTGCCAGCTTAGGACAGAATAACTATGGCTACACCTTC. The J gene is TRBJ1-2, the V gene TRBV18; D possibly corresponds to TRBD1 (6 bases). V lost 7 bases, J lost 1 base, and 10 bases lay in between. The CDR3 has 13 residues. Germline CDR1 is KGHSH and CDR2 is LQKENI. The whole variable domain, filled in from reference TRBV18 and TRBJ1-2, reads NAGVMQNPRHLVRRRGQEARLRCSPMKGHSHVYWYRQLPEEGLKFMVYLQKENIIDESGMPKERFSAEFPKEGPSILRIQQVVRGDSAAYFCASLGQNNYGYTFGSGTRLTVV.